This is a list of T cell receptor beta chains from one sample in a study of T cells in Graves' hyperthyroidism and ophthalmopathy. TCRdb reprocessed the multiplex PCR reads with MiXCR, giving one entry per CDR3 protein. The table has 80,000 to 100,000 distinct CDR3 sequences, approximately 42% seen once. Sequencing was done on a sample of peripheral blood or thyroid tissue (not recorded which). Source of these receptors: a woman under 40 with Graves' hyperthyroidism. CDR3s include the opening cysteine and the closing phenylalanine or tryptophan. The D gene is left open where the match is weak. Size values are once, few and many counts, or a class for expanded clones, and some rows have none.

TRBV10-3	TRBJ2-7	11	-	many	CASRGALEQYF	TGTGCCAGCCGCGGGGCCTTGGAGCAGTACTTC
TRBV29-1	TRBJ1-1	14	-	-	CSVDEGEGDTEAFF	TGCAGCGTTGACGAGGGGGAAGGGGACACTGAAGCTTTCTTT
TRBV20-1	TRBJ2-3	19	TRBD2	many	CSATAVLAGGVGGTDTQYF	TGCAGTGCTACAGCCGTGTTAGCGGGAGGCGTCGGCGGCACAGATACGCAGTATTTT
TRBV6-5	TRBJ1-2	12	-	-	CASSRQRYGYTF	TGTGCCAGCAGTCGACAAAGGTATGGCTACACCTTC
TRBV3-1	TRBJ2-7	14	-	many	CASSQGTLSYEQYF	TGTGCCAGCAGCCAAGGGACTCTAAGCTACGAGCAGTACTTC
TRBV4-1	TRBJ2-3	16	-	few	CASSQDDRPGTDTQYF	TGCGCCAGCAGCCAGGATGATCGGCCAGGGACAGATACGCAGTATTTT
TRBV7-2	TRBJ2-5	14	-	many	CASSRWGHQETQYF	TGTGCCAGCAGCCGATGGGGGCACCAAGAGACCCAGTACTTC
TRBV7-9	TRBJ1-1	12	-	many	CASLGDFAEAFF	TGTGCCAGCCTGGGGGATTTCGCTGAAGCTTTCTTT
TRBV20-1	TRBJ2-7	14	TRBD1	many	CSASLTGGIYEQYF	TGCAGTGCTAGTTTGACAGGGGGCATCTACGAGCAGTACTTC
TRBV24-1	TRBJ1-1	15	TRBD1	once	CATSEAGTGPDEAFF	TGTGCCACCAGTGAGGCCGGGACAGGGCCAGATGAAGCTTTCTTT
TRBV9	TRBJ1-1	15	TRBD1	many	CASSVAGQGAGEAFF	TGTGCCAGCAGCGTAGCGGGACAGGGGGCGGGTGAAGCTTTCTTT
TRBV2	TRBJ2-5	15	TRBD2	many	CASSERLAGQETQYF	TGTGCCAGCAGTGAACGACTAGCTGGACAAGAGACCCAGTACTTC
TRBV5-1	TRBJ1-4	16	-	many	CASSLPHRETNEKLFF	TGCGCCAGCAGCTTGCCCCACAGGGAAACTAATGAAAAACTGTTTTTT
TRBV6-6	TRBJ1-5	14	-	many	CASSYRNSNQPQHF	TGTGCCAGCAGTTACAGGAATAGCAATCAGCCCCAGCATTTT
TRBV20-1	TRBJ2-7	14	-	-	CSAATSSGLYEQYF	TGCAGTGCTGCGACCTCCTCGGGGCTCTACGAGCAGTACTTC
TRBV20-1	TRBJ2-5	11	-	many	CSADSQETQYF	TGCAGTGCCGACAGTCAAGAGACCCAGTACTTC
TRBV7-9	TRBJ2-2	16	TRBD2	-	CAAQGTSGTNTGELFF	TGTGCAGCACAGGGTACTAGCGGGACGAACACCGGGGAGCTGTTTTTT
TRBV19	TRBJ2-2	14	-	once	CASTHPGDTGELFF	TGTGCCAGTACCCACCCCGGGGACACCGGGGAGCTGTTTTTT
TRBV20-1	TRBJ2-3	12	-	many	CSARPRPDTQYF	TGCAGTGCTAGACCTAGACCAGATACGCAGTATTTT
TRBV12-3/TRBV12-4	TRBJ1-5	17	TRBD1	many	CASTPGQGRVSNQPQHF	TGTGCCAGCACTCCCGGACAGGGGAGGGTAAGCAATCAGCCCCAGCATTTT
TRBV14	TRBJ1-3	12	-	few	CASSHERNTIYF	TGTGCCAGCAGCCACGAAAGAAACACCATATATTTT
TRBV7-2	TRBJ2-2	16	TRBD1	-	CASSLDRGSRTGELFF	TGTGCCAGCAGCTTAGACAGGGGTTCTCGCACCGGGGAGCTGTTTTTT
TRBV5-1	TRBJ2-7	14	TRBD1	many	CASSWGQGNYEQYF	TGCGCCAGCAGCTGGGGACAGGGTAACTACGAGCAGTACTTC
TRBV7-6	TRBJ2-7	15	TRBD2	many	CASSVAGTSPYEQYF	TGTGCCAGCAGCGTGGCCGGGACTAGTCCCTACGAGCAGTACTTC
TRBV10-1	TRBJ2-2	17	-	many	CASSDPTGEGNTGELFF	TGCGCCAGCAGTGACCCGACAGGGGAGGGGAACACCGGGGAGCTGTTTTTT